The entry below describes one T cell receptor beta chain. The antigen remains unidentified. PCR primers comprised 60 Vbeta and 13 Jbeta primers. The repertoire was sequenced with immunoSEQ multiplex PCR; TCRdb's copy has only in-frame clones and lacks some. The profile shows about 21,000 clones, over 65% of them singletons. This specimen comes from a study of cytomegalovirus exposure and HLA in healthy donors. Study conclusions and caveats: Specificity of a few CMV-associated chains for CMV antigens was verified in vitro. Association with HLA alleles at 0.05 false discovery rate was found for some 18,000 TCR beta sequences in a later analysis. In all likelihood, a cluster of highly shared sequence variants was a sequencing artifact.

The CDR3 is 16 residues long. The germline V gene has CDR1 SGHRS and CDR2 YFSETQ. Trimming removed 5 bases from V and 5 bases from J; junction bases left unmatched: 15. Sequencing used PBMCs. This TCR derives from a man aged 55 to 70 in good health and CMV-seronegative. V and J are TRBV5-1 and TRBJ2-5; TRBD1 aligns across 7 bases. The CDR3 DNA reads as TGCGCCAGCAGTCGGGTGCCTACAGGGGCCGGGGAGACCCAGTACTTC. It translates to CASSRVPTGAGETQYF.